This T cell receptor (beta chain) appears in the sequencing data of a study of shared clonotypes between healthy human individuals. Study details: Donors had three CD4 naive, three CD4 memory, two CD8 naive and one CD8 memory plate apiece.

This clone has only a few counts. Its matching antigen is unknown. The CDR3 has 13 residues. V lost 3 bases, J lost 8 bases, and 10 bases lay in between. Germline V lookup: CDR1 SNHLY, CDR2 FYNNEI. Findings and caveats of the study: Researchers sampled only blood; tissue repertoires likely differ. Shared clonotypes: about 5.3% naive CD4, around 3.5% naive CD8, around 2.4% memory CD4, approximately 0.37% memory CD8.

Both subsets, CD45RA+ naive and CD45RA-negative memory, were split from the CD4+ cells. The data were produced by immunoSEQ multiplex PCR, yet TCRdb's version contains in-frame clones alone and is incomplete. The sample has around 1.1 million clones, 70% to 80% seen once; the top ten hold 0.61%. The V call is TRBV2, the J call TRBJ1-4; D not resolved. Material for sequencing was memory CD4+ T cells from PBMCs. Stated subset: CD45RA-negative fraction. The TCR was taken from a young man in good health. Some clones in this sample may be carry-over from other donors' samples. The CDR3 DNA reads as TGTGCCAGCAGTGAGAGGCGGGAGGAAAAACTGTTTTTT. Amino acid sequence: CASSERREEKLFF.